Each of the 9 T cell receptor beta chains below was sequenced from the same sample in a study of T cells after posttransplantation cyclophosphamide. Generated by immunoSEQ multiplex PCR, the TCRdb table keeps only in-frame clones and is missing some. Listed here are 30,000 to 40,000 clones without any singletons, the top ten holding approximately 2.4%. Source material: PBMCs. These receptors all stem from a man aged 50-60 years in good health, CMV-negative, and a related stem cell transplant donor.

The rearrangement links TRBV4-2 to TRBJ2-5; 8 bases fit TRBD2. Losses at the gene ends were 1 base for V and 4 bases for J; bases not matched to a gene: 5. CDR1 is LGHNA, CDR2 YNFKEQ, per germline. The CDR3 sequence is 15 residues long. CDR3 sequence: CASSQGSGTGETQYF. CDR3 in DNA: TGTGCCAGCAGCCAAGGTAGCGGGACTGGAGAGACCCAGTACTTC.

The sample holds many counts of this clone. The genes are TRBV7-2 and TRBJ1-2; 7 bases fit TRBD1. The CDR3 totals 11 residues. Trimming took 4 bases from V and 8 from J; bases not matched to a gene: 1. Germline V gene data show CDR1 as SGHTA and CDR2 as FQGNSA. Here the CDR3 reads CASSSGGGYTF. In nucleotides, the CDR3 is TGTGCCAGCAGCTCAGGGGGAGGCTACACCTTC. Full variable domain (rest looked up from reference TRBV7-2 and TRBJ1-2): GAGVSQSPSNKVTEKGKDVELRCDPISGHTALYWYRQSLGQGLEFLIYFQGNSAPDKSGLPSDRFSAERTGGSVSTLTIQRTQQEDSAVYLCASSSGGGYTFGSGTRLTVV.

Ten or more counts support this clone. Written as DNA, the CDR3 is TGTGCCAGTAGTAGACAGATCGGGGAGCTGTTTTTT. Its translation is CASSRQIGELFF. The rearrangement links TRBV19 to TRBJ2-2; TRBD1 is a possible D gene (5 bases). This CDR3 spans 12 amino acids. V lost 4 bases and J 7 bases, leaving 7 bases between the germline ends. Looked up from germline, CDR1 is LNHDA and CDR2 is SQIVND (reference sequence).

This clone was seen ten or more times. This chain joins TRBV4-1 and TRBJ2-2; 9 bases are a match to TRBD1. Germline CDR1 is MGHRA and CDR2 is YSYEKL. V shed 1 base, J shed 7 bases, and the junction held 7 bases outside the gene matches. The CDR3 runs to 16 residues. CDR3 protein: CASSQGGTGIGGELFF. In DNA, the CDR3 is TGCGCCAGCAGCCAAGGAGGGACAGGGATAGGCGGGGAGCTGTTTTTT.

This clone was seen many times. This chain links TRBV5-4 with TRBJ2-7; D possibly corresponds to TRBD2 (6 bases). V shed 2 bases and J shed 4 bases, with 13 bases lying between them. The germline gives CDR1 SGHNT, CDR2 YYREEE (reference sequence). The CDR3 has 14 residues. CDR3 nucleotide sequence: TGTGCCAGCAGCTTCTCCGGGAGAGGGTACGAGCAGTACTTC. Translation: CASSFSGRGYEQYF.

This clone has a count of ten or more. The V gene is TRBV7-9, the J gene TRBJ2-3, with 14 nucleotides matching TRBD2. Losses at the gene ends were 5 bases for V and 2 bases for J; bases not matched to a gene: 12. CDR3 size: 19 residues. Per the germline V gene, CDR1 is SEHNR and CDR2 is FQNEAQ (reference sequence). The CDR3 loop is CASSLGTSGGPSHTDTQYF. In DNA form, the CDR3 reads TGTGCCAGCAGCCTAGGGACTAGCGGGGGCCCTAGCCACACAGATACGCAGTATTTT.

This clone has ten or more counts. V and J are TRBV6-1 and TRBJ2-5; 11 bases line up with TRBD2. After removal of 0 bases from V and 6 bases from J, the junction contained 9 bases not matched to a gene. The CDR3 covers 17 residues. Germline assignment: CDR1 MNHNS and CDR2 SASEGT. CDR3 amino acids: CASSEALMTSGVKTQYF. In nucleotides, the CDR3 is TGTGCCAGCAGTGAAGCGCTAATGACTAGCGGGGTGAAGACCCAGTACTTC.

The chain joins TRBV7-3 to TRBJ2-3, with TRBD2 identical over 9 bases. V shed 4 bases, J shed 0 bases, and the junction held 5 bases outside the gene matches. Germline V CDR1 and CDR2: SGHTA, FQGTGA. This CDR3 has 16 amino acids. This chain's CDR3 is CASSSTTSGSTDTQYF. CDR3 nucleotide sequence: TGTGCCAGCAGCTCGACTACTAGCGGGAGCACAGATACGCAGTATTTT.

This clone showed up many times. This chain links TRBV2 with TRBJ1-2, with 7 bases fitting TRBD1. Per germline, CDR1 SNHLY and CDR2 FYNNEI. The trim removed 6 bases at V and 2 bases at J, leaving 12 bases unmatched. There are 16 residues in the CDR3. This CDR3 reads CASRSAPGQINYGYTF. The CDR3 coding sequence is TGTGCCAGCAGGTCCGCACCGGGACAGATCAACTATGGCTACACCTTC.